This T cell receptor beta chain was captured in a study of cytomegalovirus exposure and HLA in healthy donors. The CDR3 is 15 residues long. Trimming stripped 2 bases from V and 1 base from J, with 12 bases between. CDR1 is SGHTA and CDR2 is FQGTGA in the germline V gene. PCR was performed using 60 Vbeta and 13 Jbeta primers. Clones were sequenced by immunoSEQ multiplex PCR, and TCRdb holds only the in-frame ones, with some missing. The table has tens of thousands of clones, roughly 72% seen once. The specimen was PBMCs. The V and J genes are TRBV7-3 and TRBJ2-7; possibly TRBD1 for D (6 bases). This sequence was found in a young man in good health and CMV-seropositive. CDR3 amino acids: CASSLPQGTSYEQYF. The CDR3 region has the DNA TGTGCCAGCAGCTTACCCCAGGGGACATCCTACGAGCAGTACTTC.